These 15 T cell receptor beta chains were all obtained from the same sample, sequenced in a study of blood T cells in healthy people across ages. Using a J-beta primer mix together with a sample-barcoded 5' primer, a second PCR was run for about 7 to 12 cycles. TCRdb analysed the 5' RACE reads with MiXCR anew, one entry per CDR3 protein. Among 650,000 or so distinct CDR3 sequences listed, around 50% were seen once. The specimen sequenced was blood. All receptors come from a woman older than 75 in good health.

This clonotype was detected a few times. The CDR3 sequence is CSARAPTATGEPQHF. DNA for the CDR3: TGCAGTGCTAGAGCCCCCACCGCCACCGGGGAGCCCCAGCATTTT. This chain connects TRBV20-1 to TRBJ1-5; D ambiguous. The V and J ends lost 1 base and 8 bases respectively, with 18 bases between them. Germline V gene lookup returns CDR1 DFQATT and CDR2 SNEGSKA (reference sequence). The CDR3 sequence is 15 residues long.

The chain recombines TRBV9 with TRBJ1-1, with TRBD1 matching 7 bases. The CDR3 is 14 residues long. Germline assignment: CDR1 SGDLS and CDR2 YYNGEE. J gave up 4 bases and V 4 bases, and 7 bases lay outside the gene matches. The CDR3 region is CASSFSSGGTEAFF. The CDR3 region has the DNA TGTGCCAGCAGCTTTAGTTCAGGGGGCACTGAAGCTTTCTTT.

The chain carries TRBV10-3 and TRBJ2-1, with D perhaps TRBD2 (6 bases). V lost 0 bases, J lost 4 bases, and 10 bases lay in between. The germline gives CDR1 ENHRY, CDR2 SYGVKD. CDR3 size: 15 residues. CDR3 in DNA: TGTGCCATCAGTGAGTCGGGCGGGGAATACAATGAGCAGTTCTTC. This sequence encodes CAISESGGEYNEQFF.

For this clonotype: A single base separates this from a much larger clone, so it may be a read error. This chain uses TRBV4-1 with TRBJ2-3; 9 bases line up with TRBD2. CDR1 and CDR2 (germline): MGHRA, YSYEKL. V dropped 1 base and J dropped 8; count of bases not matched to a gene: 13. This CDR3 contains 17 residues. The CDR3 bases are TGCGCCAGCAGCCAAGTCTGGCAGCGGGGGGCAGGAGGTACGCAGTATTTT. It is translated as CASSQVWQRGAGGTQYF.

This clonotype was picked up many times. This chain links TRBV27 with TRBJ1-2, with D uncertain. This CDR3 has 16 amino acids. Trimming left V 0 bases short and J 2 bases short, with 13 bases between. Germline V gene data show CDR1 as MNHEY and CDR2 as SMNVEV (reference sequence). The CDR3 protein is CASSLSSTAGNYGYTF. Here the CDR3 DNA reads TGTGCCAGCAGTTTATCGAGTACCGCAGGAAACTATGGCTACACCTTC.

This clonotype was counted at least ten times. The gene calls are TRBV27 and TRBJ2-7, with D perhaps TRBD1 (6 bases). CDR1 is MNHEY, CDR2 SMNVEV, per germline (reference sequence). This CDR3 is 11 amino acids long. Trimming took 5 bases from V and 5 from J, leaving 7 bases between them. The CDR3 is CASSTGNEQYF. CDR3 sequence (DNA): TGTGCCAGCAGTACAGGGAACGAGCAGTACTTC.

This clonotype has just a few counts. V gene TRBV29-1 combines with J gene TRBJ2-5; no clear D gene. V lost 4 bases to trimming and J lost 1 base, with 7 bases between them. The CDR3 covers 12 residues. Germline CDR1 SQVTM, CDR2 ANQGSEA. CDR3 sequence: CSVGSAQETQYF. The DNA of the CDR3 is TGCAGCGTTGGTTCTGCCCAAGAGACCCAGTACTTC.

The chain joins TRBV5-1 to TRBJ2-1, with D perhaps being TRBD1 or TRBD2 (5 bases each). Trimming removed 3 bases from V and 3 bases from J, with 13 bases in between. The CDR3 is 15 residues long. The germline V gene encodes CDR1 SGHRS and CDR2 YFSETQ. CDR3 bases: TGCGCCAGCAGCTCCCGGGACGGCCTCTACAATGAGCAGTTCTTC. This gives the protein CASSSRDGLYNEQFF.

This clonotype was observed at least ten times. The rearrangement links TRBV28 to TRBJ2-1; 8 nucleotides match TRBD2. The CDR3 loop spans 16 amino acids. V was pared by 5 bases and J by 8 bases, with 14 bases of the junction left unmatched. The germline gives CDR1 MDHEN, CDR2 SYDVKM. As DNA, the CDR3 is TGTGCCAGCAGTCCCCTCGGGAGCGGGAGTTACCATGAGCAGTTCTTC. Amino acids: CASSPLGSGSYHEQFF.

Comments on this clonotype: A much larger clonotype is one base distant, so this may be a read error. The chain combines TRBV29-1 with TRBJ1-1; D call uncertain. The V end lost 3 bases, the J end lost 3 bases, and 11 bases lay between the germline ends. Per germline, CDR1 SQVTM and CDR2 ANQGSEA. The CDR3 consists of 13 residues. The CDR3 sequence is CSVDGQMDTEAFF. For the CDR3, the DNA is TGCAGCGTTGATGGGCAGATGGACACTGAAGCTTTCTTT.

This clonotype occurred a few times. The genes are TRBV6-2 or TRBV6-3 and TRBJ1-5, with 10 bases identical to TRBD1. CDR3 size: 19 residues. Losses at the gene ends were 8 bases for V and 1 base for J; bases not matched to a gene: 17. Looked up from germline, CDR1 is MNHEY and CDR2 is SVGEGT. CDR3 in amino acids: CASSVVRQGAIRSNQPQHF. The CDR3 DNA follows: TGTGCCAGCTCCGTAGTCAGACAGGGGGCGATTCGGAGCAATCAGCCCCAGCATTTT.

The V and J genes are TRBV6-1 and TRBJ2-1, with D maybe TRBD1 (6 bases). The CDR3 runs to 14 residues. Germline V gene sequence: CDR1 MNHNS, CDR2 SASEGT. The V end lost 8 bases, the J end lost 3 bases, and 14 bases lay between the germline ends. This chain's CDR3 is CASQLQGYYNEQFF. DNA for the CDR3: TGTGCCAGCCAGCTGCAGGGGTACTACAATGAGCAGTTCTTC.

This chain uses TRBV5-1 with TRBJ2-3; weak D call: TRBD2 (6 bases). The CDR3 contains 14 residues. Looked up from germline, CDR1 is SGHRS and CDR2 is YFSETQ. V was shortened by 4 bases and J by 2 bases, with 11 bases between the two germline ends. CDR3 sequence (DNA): TGCGCCAGCAGCCAAGGGACTCCCACAGATACGCAGTATTTT. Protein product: CASSQGTPTDTQYF.

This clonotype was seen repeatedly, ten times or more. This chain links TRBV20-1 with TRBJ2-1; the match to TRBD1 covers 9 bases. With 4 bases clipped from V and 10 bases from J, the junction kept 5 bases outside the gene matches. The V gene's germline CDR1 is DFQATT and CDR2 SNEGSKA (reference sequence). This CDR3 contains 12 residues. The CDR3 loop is CSAMGQGEEQFF. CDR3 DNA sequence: TGCAGTGCTATGGGACAGGGCGAGGAGCAGTTCTTC.

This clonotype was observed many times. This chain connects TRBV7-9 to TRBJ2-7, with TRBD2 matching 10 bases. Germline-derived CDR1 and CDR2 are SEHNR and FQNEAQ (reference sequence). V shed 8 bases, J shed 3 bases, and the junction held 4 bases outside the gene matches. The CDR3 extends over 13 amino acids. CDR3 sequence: CASGGTSDYEQYF. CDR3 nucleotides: TGTGCCAGCGGCGGGACTAGCGACTACGAGCAGTACTTC.